This TCR beta chain came from a study of T cells after yellow fever vaccination. Study findings and constraints: Only a minor proportion of clonotypes was detected across both CD4 and CD8 compartments. Most primary-vaccination clones recurred post-booster (under 98% CD4, more than 85% CD8).

TCR cDNA was made by 5'RACE template switching, adding a universal primer site and UMIs. TCRdb reanalysed the 5' RACE reads using MiXCR and keeps one entry per CDR3 protein. The sample includes approximately 550,000 distinct CDR3 sequences, 15% to 20% seen only once; the top ten take 14%. V lost 2 bases and J 7 bases, leaving 12 bases between the germline ends. The CDR3 length is 14 residues. Per germline, CDR1 KGHSH and CDR2 LQKENI. Notes on this clonotype: Its cognate antigen is unknown.

The chain combines TRBV18 with TRBJ1-5; D unresolved. Sequencing used PBMCs, obtained 15 days after the yellow fever booster vaccination. The sequence came from a man aged 30 to 45 who received the YFV17D yellow fever vaccine. The CDR3 sequence: CASSPASEGQPQHF. In DNA, the CDR3 is TGTGCCAGCTCACCAGCGTCGGAAGGCCAGCCCCAGCATTTT.